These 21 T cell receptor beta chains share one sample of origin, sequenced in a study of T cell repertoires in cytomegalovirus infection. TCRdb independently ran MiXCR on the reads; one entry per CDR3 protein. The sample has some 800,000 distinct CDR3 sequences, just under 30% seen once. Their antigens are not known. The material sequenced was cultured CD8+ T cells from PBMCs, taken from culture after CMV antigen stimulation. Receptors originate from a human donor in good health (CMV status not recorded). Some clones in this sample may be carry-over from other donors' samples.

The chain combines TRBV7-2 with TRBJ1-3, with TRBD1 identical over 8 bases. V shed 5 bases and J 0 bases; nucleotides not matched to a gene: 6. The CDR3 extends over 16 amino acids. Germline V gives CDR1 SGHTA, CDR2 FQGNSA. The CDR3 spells CASSTRQGISGNTIYF. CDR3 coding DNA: TGTGCCAGCAGCACGCGACAGGGGATCTCTGGAAACACCATATATTTT.

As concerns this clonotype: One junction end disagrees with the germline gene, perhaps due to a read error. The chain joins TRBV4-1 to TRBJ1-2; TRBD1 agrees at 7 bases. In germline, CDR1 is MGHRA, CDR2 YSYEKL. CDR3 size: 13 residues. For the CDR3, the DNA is TGTGCCAGCAGCCAAAGTGGACAGGATGGCTACACCTTC. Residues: CASSQSGQDGYTF.

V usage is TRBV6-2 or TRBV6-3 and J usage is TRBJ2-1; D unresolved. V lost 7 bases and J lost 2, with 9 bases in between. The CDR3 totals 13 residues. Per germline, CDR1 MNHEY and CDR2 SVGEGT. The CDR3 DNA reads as TGTGCCAGCACGGACGGACCCTACAATGAGCAGTTCTTC. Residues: CASTDGPYNEQFF.

The CDR3 region is CSAPRTPTYEQYF. CDR3 sequence (DNA): TGCAGTGCTCCCAGGACACCCACCTACGAGCAGTACTTC. The V gene is TRBV20-1, the J gene TRBJ2-7; a weak D match, TRBD1 (5 bases). Trimming left V 5 bases short and J 2 bases short, with 13 bases between. This CDR3 spans 13 amino acids. Germline values: CDR1 DFQATT, CDR2 SNEGSKA (reference sequence).

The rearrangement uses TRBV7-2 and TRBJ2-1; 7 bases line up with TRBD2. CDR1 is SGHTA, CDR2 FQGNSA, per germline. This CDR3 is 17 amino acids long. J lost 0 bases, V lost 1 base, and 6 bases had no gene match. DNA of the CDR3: TGTGCCAGCAGCTTAGTCGACAGCGGGGCCTCCTACAATGAGCAGTTCTTC. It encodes CASSLVDSGASYNEQFF.

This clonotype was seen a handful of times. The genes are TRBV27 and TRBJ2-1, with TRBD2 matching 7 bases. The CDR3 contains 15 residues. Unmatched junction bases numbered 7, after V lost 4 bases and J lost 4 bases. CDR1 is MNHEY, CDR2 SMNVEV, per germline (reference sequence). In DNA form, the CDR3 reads TGTGCCAGCAGTTCGTGGCTAGCGGATTACAATGAGCAGTTCTTC. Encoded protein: CASSSWLADYNEQFF.

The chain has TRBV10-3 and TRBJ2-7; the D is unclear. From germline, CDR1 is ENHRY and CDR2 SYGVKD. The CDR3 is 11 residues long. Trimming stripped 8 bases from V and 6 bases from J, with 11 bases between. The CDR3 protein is CAIGILGEQYF. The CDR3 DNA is TGTGCCATCGGAATCCTAGGCGAGCAGTACTTC.

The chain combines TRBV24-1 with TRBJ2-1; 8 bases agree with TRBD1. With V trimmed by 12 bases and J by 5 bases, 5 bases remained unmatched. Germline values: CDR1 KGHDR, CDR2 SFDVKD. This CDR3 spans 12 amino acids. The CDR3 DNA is TGTGCCGCCCGACAGGGGAACAATGAGCAGTTCTTC. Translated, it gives CAARQGNNEQFF.

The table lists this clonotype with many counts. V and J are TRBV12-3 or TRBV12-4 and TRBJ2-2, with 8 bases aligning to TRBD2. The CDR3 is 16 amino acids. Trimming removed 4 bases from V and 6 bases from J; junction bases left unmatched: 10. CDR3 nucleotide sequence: TGTGCCAGCAGTTCCCCTAGCGGGTGGGTCGCCGGGGAGCTGTTTTTT. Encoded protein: CASSSPSGWVAGELFF.

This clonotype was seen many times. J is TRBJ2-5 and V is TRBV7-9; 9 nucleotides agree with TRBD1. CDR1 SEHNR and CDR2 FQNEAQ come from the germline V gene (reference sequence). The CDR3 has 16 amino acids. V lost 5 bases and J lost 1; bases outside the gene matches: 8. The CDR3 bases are TGTGCCAGCAGCATTGGGACAGGGACGTTCCAAGAGACCCAGTACTTC. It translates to CASSIGTGTFQETQYF. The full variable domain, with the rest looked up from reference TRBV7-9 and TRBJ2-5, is DTGVSQNPRHKITKRGQNVTFRCDPISEHNRLYWYRQTLGQGPEFLTYFQNEAQLEKSRLLSDRFSAERPKGSFSTLEIQRTEQGDSAMYLCASSIGTGTFQETQYFGPGTRLLVL.

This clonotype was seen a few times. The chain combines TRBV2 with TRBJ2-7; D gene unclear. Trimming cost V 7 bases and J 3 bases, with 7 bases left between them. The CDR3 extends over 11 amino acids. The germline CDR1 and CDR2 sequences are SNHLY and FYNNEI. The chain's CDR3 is CASIFGYEQYF. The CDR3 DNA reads TGTGCCAGCATATTCGGCTACGAGCAGTACTTC.

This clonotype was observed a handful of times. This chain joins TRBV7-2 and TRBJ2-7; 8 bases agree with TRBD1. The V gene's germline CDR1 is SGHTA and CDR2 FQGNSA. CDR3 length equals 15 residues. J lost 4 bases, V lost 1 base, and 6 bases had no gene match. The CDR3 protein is CASSLGTGLRYEQYV. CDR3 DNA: TGTGCCAGCAGCTTAGGGACAGGGTTGAGGTACGAGCAGTACGTC.

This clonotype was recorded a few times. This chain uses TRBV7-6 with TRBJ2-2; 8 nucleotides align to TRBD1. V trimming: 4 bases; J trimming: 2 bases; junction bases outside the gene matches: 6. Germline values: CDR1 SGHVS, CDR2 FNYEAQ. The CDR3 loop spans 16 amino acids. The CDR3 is CASSSWTGRNTGELFF. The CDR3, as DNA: TGTGCCAGCAGCTCCTGGACAGGGAGAAACACCGGGGAGCTGTTTTTT.

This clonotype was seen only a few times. The CDR3 sequence is CASSPRTGNGYTF. In DNA form, the CDR3 reads TGTGCCAGCAGTCCCCGGACAGGGAATGGCTACACCTTC. This chain links TRBV27 with TRBJ1-2, with TRBD1 matching 8 bases. From germline, CDR1 is MNHEY and CDR2 SMNVEV (reference sequence). The CDR3 length is 13 residues. Trimming took 5 bases from V and 6 from J; bases not matched to a gene: 5.

The CDR3 DNA sequence: TGTGCCAGCAGTTACTCGATAGCGGGGGAGGTAAATGAGCAGTTCTTC. Its protein is CASSYSIAGEVNEQFF. The V call is TRBV6-2 or TRBV6-3, the J call TRBJ2-1; TRBD2 matches at 9 bases. The V gene's germline CDR1 is MNHEY and CDR2 SVGEGT. This CDR3 spans 16 amino acids. Trimming removed 0 bases from V and 7 bases from J; junction bases left unmatched: 7.

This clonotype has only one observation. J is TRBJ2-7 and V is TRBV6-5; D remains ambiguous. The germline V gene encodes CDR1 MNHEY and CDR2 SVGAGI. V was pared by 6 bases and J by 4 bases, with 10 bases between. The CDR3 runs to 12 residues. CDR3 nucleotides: TGTGCCAGCAGACCCCCTAGGTACGAGCAGTACGTC. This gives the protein CASRPPRYEQYV.

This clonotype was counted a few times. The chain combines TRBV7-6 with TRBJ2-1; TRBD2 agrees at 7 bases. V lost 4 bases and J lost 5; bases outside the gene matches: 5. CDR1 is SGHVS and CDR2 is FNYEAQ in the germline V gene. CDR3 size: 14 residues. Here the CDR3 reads CASSWEGANNEQFF. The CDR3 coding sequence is TGTGCCAGCAGCTGGGAGGGAGCGAACAATGAGCAGTTCTTC.

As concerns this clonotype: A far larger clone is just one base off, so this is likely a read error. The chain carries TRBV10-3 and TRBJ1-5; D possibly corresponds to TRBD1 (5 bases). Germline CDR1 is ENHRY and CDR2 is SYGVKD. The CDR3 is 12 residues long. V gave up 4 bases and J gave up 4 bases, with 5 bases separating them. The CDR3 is CAISGGNQPQHF. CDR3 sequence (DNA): TGTGCCATCAGTGGGGGGAATCAGCCCCAGCATTTT.

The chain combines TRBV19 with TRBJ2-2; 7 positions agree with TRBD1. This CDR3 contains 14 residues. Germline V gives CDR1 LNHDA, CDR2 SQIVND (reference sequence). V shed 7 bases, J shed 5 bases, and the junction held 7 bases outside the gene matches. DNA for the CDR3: TGTGCCAGTATAGGGGGCGTGAGGACCGGGGAGCTGTTTTTT. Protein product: CASIGGVRTGELFF.

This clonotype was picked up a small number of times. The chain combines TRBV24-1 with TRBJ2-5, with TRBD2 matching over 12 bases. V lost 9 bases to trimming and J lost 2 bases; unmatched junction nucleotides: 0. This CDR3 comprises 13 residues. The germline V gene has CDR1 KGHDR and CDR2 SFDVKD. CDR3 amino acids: CATGLAGQETQYF. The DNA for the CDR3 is TGTGCCACCGGACTAGCGGGGCAAGAGACCCAGTACTTC.

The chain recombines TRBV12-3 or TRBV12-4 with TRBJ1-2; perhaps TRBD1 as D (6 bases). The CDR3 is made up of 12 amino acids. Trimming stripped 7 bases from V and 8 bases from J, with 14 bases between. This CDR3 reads CASTQDRLGYTF. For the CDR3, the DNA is TGTGCCAGCACCCAAGACAGGTTAGGCTACACCTTC.